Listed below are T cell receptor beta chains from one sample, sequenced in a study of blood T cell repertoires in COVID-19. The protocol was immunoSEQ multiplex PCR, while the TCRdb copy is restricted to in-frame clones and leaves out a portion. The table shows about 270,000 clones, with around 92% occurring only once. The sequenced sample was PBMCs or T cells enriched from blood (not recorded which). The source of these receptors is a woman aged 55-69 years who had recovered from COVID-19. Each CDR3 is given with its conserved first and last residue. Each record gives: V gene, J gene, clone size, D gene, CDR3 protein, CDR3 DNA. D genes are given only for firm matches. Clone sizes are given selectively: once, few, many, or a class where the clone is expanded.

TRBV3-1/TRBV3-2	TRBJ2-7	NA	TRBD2	CASSQEASGNRQYF	TGTGCCAGCAGCCAAGAGGCTAGCGGGAATCGGCAGTACTTC
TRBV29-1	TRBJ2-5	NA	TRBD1	CSVRKGTGGGRETQYF	TGCAGCGTTCGAAAAGGGACAGGGGGCGGACGGGAGACCCAGTACTTC
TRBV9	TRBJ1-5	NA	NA	CATSVLSVQPQHF	TGTGCCACCTCGGTCCTATCCGTTCAGCCCCAGCATTTT
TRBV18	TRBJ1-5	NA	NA	CASSTGGASRQPQHF	TGTGCCAGCTCAACCGGGGGGGCCTCGAGACAGCCCCAGCATTTT
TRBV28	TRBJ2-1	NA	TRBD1	CASSLSGQGGGEQFF	TGTGCCAGCAGTTTATCAGGACAGGGAGGTGGCGAGCAGTTCTTC
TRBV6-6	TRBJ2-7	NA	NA	CASRPQGRGYEQYF	TGTGCCAGCAGGCCACAGGGAAGGGGGTACGAGCAGTACTTC
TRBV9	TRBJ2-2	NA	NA	CASGPLNTGELFF	TGTGCCAGCGGGCCGCTGAACACCGGGGAGCTGTTTTTT
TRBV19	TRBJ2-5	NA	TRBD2	CASSSQRGPDQETQYF	TGTGCCAGTAGTAGCCAGCGGGGGCCCGACCAAGAGACCCAGTACTTC
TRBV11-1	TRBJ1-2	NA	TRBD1	CASSNDRDYGYTF	TGTGCCAGCAGTAACGACAGGGATTATGGCTACACCTTC
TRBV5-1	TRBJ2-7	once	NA	CASSQGGQSSYEQYF	TGCGCCAGCAGCCAGGGGGGCCAGAGCTCCTACGAGCAGTACTTC
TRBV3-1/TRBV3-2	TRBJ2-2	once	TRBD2	CASSLTSGNHGELFF	TGTGCCAGCAGCCTGACTAGCGGGAATCACGGGGAGCTGTTTTTT
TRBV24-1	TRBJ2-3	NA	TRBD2	CATSDLTSGTDTQYF	TGTGCCACCAGTGATTTGACTAGCGGCACAGATACGCAGTATTTT
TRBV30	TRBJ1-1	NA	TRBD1	CAWRAWTGLFAEAFF	TGTGCCTGGAGGGCGTGGACAGGGTTATTTGCTGAAGCTTTCTTT
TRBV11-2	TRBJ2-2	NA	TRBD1	CASSSRTGPTGELFF	TGTGCCAGCAGCTCCCGGACAGGTCCCACCGGGGAGCTGTTTTTT
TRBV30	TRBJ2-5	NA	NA	CAWSFGETQYF	TGTGCCTGGAGTTTCGGAGAGACCCAGTACTTC
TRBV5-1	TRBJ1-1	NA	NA	CASSKDPSGMNTEAFF	TGCGCCAGCAGTAAGGACCCCTCAGGGATGAACACTGAAGCTTTCTTT
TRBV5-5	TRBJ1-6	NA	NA	CASSLDSSYNSPLHF	TGTGCCAGCAGCTTAGATAGCTCCTATAATTCACCCCTCCACTTT
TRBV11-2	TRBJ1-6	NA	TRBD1	CASRHRGTAPNSPLHF	TGTGCCAGCCGCCATCGCGGGACAGCTCCAAATTCACCCCTCCACTTT
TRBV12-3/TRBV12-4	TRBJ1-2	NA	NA	CASTLETAYGYTF	TGTGCCAGCACTCTTGAGACAGCCTATGGCTACACCTTC
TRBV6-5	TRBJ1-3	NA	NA	CASSYDFGSSGNTIYF	TGTGCCAGCAGTTATGACTTCGGGAGCTCTGGAAACACCATATATTTT
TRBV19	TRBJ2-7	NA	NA	CASSSSPGLSYEQYF	TGTGCCAGTAGTTCAAGTCCAGGTCTATCCTACGAGCAGTACTTC
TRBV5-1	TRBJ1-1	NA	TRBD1	CASSLGDRIMNTEAFF	TGCGCCAGCAGCTTGGGGGACAGGATAATGAACACTGAAGCTTTCTTT
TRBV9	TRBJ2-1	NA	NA	CAPVAGYNEQFF	TGTGCCCCGGTAGCCGGCTACAATGAGCAGTTCTTC
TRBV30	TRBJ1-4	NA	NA	CAWSVGILEKLFF	TGTGCCTGGAGTGTCGGGATTCTTGAAAAACTGTTTTTT
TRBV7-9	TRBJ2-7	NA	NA	CASSSSSYEQYF	TGTGCCAGCAGCTCCTCCTCCTACGAGCAGTACTTC
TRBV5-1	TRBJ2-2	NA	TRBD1	CASSLTGTVNTGELFF	TGCGCCAGCAGCTTAACCGGGACAGTGAACACCGGGGAGCTGTTTTTT
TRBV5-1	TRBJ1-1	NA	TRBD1	CASSLAGRGVAEAFF	TGCGCCAGCAGCTTGGCCGGCAGGGGGGTAGCTGAAGCTTTCTTT
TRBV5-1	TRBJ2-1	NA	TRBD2	CASSLLGRENEQFF	TGCGCCAGCAGCTTGCTCGGGAGGGAAAATGAGCAGTTCTTC
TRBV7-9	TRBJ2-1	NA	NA	CASSTTLDNEQFF	TGTGCCAGCAGCACGACCCTAGACAATGAGCAGTTCTTC
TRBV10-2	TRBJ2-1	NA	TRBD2	CASSQKGLAGEQFF	TGCGCCAGCAGTCAAAAGGGACTAGCGGGGGAGCAGTTCTTC
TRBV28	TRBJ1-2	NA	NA	CASSSGGPGYTF	TGTGCCAGCAGTTCCGGGGGACCCGGCTACACCTTC
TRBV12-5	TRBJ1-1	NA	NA	CASGLVSSTEAFF	TGTGCTAGTGGTTTGGTCTCGAGCACTGAAGCTTTCTTT
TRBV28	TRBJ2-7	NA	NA	CASSRTEYEQYF	TGTGCCAGCAGCCGAACAGAGTACGAGCAGTACTTC
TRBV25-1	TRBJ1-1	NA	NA	CASSEQAVQAAFF	TGTGCCAGCAGTGAACAGGCAGTACAGGCGGCTTTCTTT
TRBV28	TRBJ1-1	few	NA	CASRLRGWGTEAFF	TGTGCCAGCAGACTCAGGGGATGGGGCACTGAAGCTTTCTTT
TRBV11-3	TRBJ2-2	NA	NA	CASSLTGELFF	TGTGCCAGCAGCCTTACCGGGGAGCTGTTTTTT
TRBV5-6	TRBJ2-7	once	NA	CASSLGDYEQYF	TGTGCCAGCAGCTTAGGGGACTACGAGCAGTACTTC
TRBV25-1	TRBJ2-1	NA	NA	CASSETSPGFF	TGTGCCAGCAGTGAGACTTCGCCGGGGTTCTTC
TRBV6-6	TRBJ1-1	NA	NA	CASKDSTFTEAFF	TGTGCCAGCAAGGACAGTACGTTCACTGAAGCTTTCTTT
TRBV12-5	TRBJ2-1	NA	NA	CASGLWTVREQFF	TGTGCTAGTGGTTTGTGGACAGTGCGTGAGCAGTTCTTC
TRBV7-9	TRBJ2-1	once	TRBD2	CASSWGGLDEQFF	TGTGCCAGCAGCTGGGGGGGGTTAGATGAGCAGTTCTTC
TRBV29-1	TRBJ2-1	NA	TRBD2	CSSGGAGLAGGSYNEQFF	TGCAGCTCGGGGGGTGCGGGACTAGCGGGCGGTTCCTACAATGAGCAGTTCTTC
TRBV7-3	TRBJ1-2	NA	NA	CASSPGGSGGYTF	TGTGCCAGCAGCCCTGGGGGCTCGGGGGGCTACACCTTC
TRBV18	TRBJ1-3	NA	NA	CASSPWEGQEGNTIYF	TGTGCCAGCTCACCATGGGAGGGGCAGGAAGGAAACACCATATATTTT
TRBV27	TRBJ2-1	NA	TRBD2	CASSLSGKSYNEQFF	TGTGCCAGCAGTTTAAGCGGGAAATCCTACAATGAGCAGTTCTTC
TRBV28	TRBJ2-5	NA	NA	CASSAPEWLAAQETQYF	TGTGCCAGCAGTGCGCCCGAGTGGTTAGCCGCCCAAGAGACCCAGTACTTC
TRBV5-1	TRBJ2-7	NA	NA	CASSLAPSDGSYEQYF	TGCGCCAGCAGCCTAGCCCCTAGCGACGGCTCCTACGAGCAGTACTTC
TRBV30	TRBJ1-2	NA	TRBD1	CAWSGVSGTGGSFYGYTF	TGTGCCTGGAGTGGGGTTTCCGGGACAGGGGGTTCATTCTATGGCTACACCTTC
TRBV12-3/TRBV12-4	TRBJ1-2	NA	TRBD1	CASSLQGVYGYTF	TGTGCCAGCAGTCTGCAGGGGGTGTATGGCTACACCTTC